This TCR beta chain was captured in a study of shared clonotypes between healthy human individuals. Assay used: immunoSEQ multiplex PCR; TCRdb lists only in-frame clones, some missing. Of approximately 440,000 clones in the sample, approximately 80% were seen once. In its sample, this clone was seen a few times. Since a far larger clone is one base different, this is likely a read error. Sequencing input: PBMCs. This clonotype was obtained from a woman aged 40-49 years in good health. Some clones in this sample may be carry-over from other donors' samples.

Written as DNA, the CDR3 is TGTGCCTGGAGTACTCAGGCGAACACTGAAGCTTTCTTT. This gives the protein CAWSTQANTEAFF. The chain has TRBV30 and TRBJ1-1; D unclear. CDR1 and CDR2 (germline): GTSNPN, SVGIG (reference sequence). The CDR3 is 13 residues long. The germline V and J ends were trimmed by 2 bases and 1 base, with 8 bases remaining between them.